Sequencing of this T cell receptor (beta chain) was carried out in a study of human T cells and chemical hapten exposure. Study details: Women made up most patients, who had alopecia areata, totalis or universalis.

In germline, CDR1 is SQVTM, CDR2 ANQGSEA. The CDR3 spans 15 residues. Trimming removed 7 bases from V and 4 bases from J; junction bases left unmatched: 7. Noted time point: pre-sensitization, week 0. Treatment noted: therapeutic diphenylcyclopropenone sensitization with weekly scalp DPC. At least ten counts were recorded for this clonotype. Its antigen is not identified. General study findings and limits: Expanded TCR sets contained significantly more large CDR3 similarity clusters than controls. Among TCRs, those above 1 in 1000 frequency were unaffected by DPC sensitization.

MiXCR, run by TCRdb on the RACE reads, gives a single entry per CDR3 protein. The sample shows under 70,000 distinct CDR3 sequences, 11% of them seen only once. The genes are TRBV29-1 and TRBJ2-2; 12 bases line up with TRBD2. The specimen was whole blood, collected in connection with sensitization to the hapten diphenylcyclopropenone (DPC). This receptor was taken from a woman aged 40 to 50 with alopecia areata. Some clones in this sample may be carry-over from other donors' samples. CDR3 protein: CSAGTSGRFTGELFF. As DNA, the CDR3 is TGCAGCGCTGGGACTAGCGGGCGCTTCACCGGGGAGCTGTTTTTT.